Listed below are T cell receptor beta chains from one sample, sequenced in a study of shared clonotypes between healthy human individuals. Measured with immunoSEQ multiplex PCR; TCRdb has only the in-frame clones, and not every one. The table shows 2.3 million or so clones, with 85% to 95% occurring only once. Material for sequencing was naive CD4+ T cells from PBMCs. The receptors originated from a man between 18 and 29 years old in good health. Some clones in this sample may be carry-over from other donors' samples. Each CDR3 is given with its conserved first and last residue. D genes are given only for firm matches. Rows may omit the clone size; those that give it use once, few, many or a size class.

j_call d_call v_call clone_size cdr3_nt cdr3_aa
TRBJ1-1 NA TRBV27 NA TGTGCCAGCCAAAACAGCGCGGGCACTGAAGCTTTCTTT CASQNSAGTEAFF
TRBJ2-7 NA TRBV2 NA TGTGCCAGCAGTGAAGAACCTACTAGTTCCTACGAGCAGTACTTC CASSEEPTSSYEQYF
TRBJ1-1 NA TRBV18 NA TGTGCCAGCTCACCACTCCAGTTGGGGGACACTGAAGCTTTCTTT CASSPLQLGDTEAFF
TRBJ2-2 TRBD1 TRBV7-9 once TGTGCCAGCACCCCGGGGACAGCGAACACCGGGGAGCTGTTTTTT CASTPGTANTGELFF
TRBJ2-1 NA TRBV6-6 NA TGTGCCAGCAGCCCCTCGGGGGTCTCCTACAATGAGCAGTTCTTC CASSPSGVSYNEQFF
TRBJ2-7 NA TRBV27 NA TGTGCCAGCAGCCGAGACGGCTCCTACGAGCAGTACTTC CASSRDGSYEQYF
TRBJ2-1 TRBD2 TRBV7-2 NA TGTGCCAGCAGCTCCCCCCGGGTGGCTAGCGGGTACTACAATGAGCAGTTCTTC CASSSPRVASGYYNEQFF
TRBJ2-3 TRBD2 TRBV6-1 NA TGTGCCAGCAGTGAAGGCCAGCTAGTGGGCGGGAGCCCAGATACGCAGTATTTT CASSEGQLVGGSPDTQYF
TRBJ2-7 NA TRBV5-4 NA TGTGCCAGCAGCTTTGGGTTGACCCCTGGCTACGAGCAGTACTTC CASSFGLTPGYEQYF
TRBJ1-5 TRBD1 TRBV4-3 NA TGCGCCAGCAGCCAAACTGGACAGGGCAATCAGCCCCAGCATTTT CASSQTGQGNQPQHF
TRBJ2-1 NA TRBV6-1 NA TGTGCCAGCAGTTTAAGTGAGCAGTTCTTC CASSLSEQFF
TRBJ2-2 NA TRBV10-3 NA TGTGCCATCAGTGAGTCCCAGGGGAAGAAATCGGGGGTGAACACCGGGGAGCTGTTTTTT CAISESQGKKSGVNTGELFF
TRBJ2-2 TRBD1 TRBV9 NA TGTGCCAGCAGCGTTTTGGGACAGATAATTAACACCGGGGAGCTGTTTTTT CASSVLGQIINTGELFF
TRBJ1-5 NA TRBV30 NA TGTGCCTGGAACCCCCAACAGAGTCAGCCCCAGCATTTT CAWNPQQSQPQHF
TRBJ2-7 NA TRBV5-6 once TGTGCCAGCAGCTTGGCTAGGGTAGTGAGGACCTACGAGCAGTACTTC CASSLARVVRTYEQYF
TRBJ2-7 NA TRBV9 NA TGTGCCAGCAGCGTAGGTCACAGGGCAAGCTACGAGCAGTACTTC CASSVGHRASYEQYF
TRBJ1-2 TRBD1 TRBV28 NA TGTGCCAGCACCAACCCGGGACAGGGGGACGGCTACACCTTC CASTNPGQGDGYTF
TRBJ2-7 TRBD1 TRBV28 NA TGTGCCAGCAGGAATAGACAGGGCTACGAGCAGTACTTC CASRNRQGYEQYF
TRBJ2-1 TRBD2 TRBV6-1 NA TGTGCCAGCAGTACGATAGCGGGCTCCTACAATGAGCAGTTCTTC CASSTIAGSYNEQFF
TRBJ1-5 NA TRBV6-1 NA TGTGCCAGCAGTGACCTGGCAGGGGGCAATCAGCCCCAGCATTTT CASSDLAGGNQPQHF
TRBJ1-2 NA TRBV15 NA TGTGCCACCAGCGGCTTAGCAGGGGTGCAGGGCTACACCTTC CATSGLAGVQGYTF
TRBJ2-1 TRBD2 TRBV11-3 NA TGTGCCAGCAGCTTTGGGACTAGCAGATATGAGCAGTTCTTC CASSFGTSRYEQFF
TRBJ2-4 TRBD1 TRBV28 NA TGTGCCAGCAGTGGACAGGGACCCATAGCCAAAAACATTCAGTACTTC CASSGQGPIAKNIQYF
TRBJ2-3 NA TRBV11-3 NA TGTGCCAGCAGCCGAGGGGAGGGACAGAGCACAGATACGCAGTATTTT CASSRGEGQSTDTQYF
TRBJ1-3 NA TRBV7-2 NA TGTGCCAGCAGCTTCCTGGGCAGGGCCTCTGGAAACACCATATATTTT CASSFLGRASGNTIYF
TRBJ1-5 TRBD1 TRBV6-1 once TGTGCCAGCAGTGACAGGGGTATCGGGACAGGGGCTCAGCCCCAGCATTTT CASSDRGIGTGAQPQHF
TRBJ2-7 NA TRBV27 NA TGTGCCAGCAGTTTACGGGGGGACATCACCTACGAGCAGTACTTC CASSLRGDITYEQYF
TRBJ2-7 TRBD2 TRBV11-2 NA TGTGCCAGCAGCTTAGGCCCGGGACTAGCGGGACCGCCCCACGAGCAGTACTTC CASSLGPGLAGPPHEQYF
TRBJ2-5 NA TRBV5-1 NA TGCGCCAGCAGCTTTTTTTACTCGGAGACCCAGTACTTC CASSFFYSETQYF
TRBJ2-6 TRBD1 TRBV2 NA TGTGCCAGCAGTGTGACAGGGGGTCTCCCTGGGGCCAACGTCCTGACTTTC CASSVTGGLPGANVLTF
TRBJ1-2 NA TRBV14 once TGTGCCAGCAGCCAATGGACAGAAGGCTACACCTTC CASSQWTEGYTF
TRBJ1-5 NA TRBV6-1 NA TGTGCCAGCAGATTACAGGGCATCCCCAACCAGCCCCAGCATTTT CASRLQGIPNQPQHF
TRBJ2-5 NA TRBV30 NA TGTGCCTGGGGGGGAGGCGGGGAGACCCAGTACTTC CAWGGGGETQYF
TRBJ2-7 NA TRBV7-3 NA TGTGCCAGCAGCTCTAGCCCGGGGAACGAGCAGTACTTC CASSSSPGNEQYF
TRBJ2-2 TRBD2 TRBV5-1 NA TGCGCCAGCAGCCCGACTAGCGGGGGGGCCACCGGGGAGCTGTTTTTT CASSPTSGGATGELFF
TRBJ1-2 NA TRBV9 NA TGTGCCAGCAGCGCTGACCCTAAAGGCTACACCTTC CASSADPKGYTF
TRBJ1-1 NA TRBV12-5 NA TGTGCTAGTGGACAGACACTTACGGGCAGAGTTTCTCAAGCTTTCTTT CASGQTLTGRVSQAFF
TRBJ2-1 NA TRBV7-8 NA TGTGCCAGCAGCCAACTCCGTGAGCAGTTCTTC CASSQLREQFF
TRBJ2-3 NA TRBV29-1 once TGCAGCGTTGCATGGCGGAGCCGCACAGATACGCAGTATTTT CSVAWRSRTDTQYF
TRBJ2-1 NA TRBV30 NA TGTGCCTGGGGGGGAGGAGGGCCCTCCTACAATGAGCAGTTCTTC CAWGGGGPSYNEQFF
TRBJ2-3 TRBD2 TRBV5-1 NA TGCGCCAGCAGCTTGGGCGGGCTAGCGGGAGCAGATACGCAGTATTTT CASSLGGLAGADTQYF
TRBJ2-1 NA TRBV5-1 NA TGCGCCAGCAGCTTGGGGGACTCCTACAATGAGCAGTTCTTC CASSLGDSYNEQFF
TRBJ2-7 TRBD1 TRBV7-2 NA TGTGCCAGCAGCCCTGACAGGGATGAACTCTACGAGCAGTACTTC CASSPDRDELYEQYF
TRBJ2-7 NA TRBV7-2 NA TGTGCCAGCAGCTTAGCCTACGGGGAGCAGTACTTC CASSLAYGEQYF
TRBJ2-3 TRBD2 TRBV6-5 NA TGTGCCAGCAGTTCTTCTAGCGGGAGGAGCACAGATACGCAGTATTTT CASSSSSGRSTDTQYF
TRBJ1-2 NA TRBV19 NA TGTGCCAGTAGCATGGGGGGATTAGAGAACTATGGCTACACCTTC CASSMGGLENYGYTF